This T cell receptor (beta chain) was recorded in a study of a mutant IDH1 vaccine in newly diagnosed glioma. Study at large: Of treated patients, approximately 62% were men and roughly 38% women, averaging around 42 years.

As to time point: week 5, during vaccination. The vaccine gave 300 ug of a 20-mer mutant IDH1 peptide subcutaneously per dose. Every donor had a new WHO grade 3 or 4 astrocytoma that was IDH1-mutant, with loss of nuclear ATRX. TCRdb's table, derived via immunoSEQ multiplex PCR, lists solely in-frame clones and lacks some. The sample lists over 35,000 clones, roughly 90% seen once, with 2.6% in the top ten. Between the trimmed V and J ends, which lost 0 bases and 1 base, there was a span of 11 bases. Germline CDR1 is KGHSH and CDR2 is LQKENI. CDR3 length: 16 amino acids. On this clone itself: Its antigen is undetermined.

This clonotype was obtained from a middle-aged man with glioma. This chain links TRBV18 with TRBJ2-3, with a possible D match to TRBD1 (6 bases). The sequenced sample was PBMCs, obtained from a glioma patient whose treatment included an IDH1 peptide vaccine. CDR3 amino acids: CASSPPRTARTDTQYF. CDR3 bases: TGTGCCAGCTCACCACCAAGGACAGCCCGCACAGATACGCAGTATTTT.